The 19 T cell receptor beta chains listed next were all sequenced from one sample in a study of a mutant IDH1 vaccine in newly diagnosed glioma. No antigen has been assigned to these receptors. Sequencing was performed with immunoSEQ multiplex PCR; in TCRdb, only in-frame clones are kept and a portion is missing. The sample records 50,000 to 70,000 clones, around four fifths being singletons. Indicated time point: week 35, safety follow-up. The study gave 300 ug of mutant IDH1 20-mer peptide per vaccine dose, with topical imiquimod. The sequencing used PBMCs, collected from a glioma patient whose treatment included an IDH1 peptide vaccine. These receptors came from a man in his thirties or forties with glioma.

CDR3 bases: TGTGCCAGCAGCCAAGACCCTATCCAGGGGGCAAATTCACCCCTCCACTTT. The encoded protein is CASSQDPIQGANSPLHF. This chain joins TRBV4-2 and TRBJ1-6; 8 bases match TRBD1. Per germline, CDR1 LGHNA and CDR2 YNFKEQ. With 0 bases clipped from V and 7 bases from J, the junction kept 8 bases outside the gene matches. The CDR3 is 17 amino acids.

The chain's CDR3 is CASSHALAETQYF. CDR3 sequence (DNA): TGCGCCAGCAGCCATGCTCTCGCAGAGACCCAGTACTTC. The chain uses TRBV4-1 and TRBJ2-5; D unresolved. V dropped 3 bases and J dropped 4 bases, with 9 bases sitting between them. From germline, CDR1 is MGHRA and CDR2 YSYEKL. This CDR3 comprises 13 residues.

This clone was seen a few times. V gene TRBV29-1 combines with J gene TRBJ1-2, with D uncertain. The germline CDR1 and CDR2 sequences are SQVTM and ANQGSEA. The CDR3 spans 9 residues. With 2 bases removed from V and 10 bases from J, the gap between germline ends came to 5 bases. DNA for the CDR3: TGCAGCGTTGAATGGGACTACACCTTC. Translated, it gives CSVEWDYTF.

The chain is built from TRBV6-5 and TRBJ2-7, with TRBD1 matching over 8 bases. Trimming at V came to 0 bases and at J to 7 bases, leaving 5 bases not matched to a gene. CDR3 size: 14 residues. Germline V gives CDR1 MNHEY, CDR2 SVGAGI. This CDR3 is CASSYSRTGREQYF. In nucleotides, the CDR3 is TGTGCCAGCAGTTACTCCCGGACAGGGAGAGAGCAGTACTTC.

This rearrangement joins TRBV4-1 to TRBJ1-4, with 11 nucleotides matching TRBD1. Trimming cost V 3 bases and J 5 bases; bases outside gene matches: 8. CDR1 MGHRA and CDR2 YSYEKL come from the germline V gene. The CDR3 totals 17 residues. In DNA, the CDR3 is TGCGCCAGCAGCCAGCCCGGGACAGGGGGTGGGAATGAAAAACTGTTTTTT. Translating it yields CASSQPGTGGGNEKLFF.

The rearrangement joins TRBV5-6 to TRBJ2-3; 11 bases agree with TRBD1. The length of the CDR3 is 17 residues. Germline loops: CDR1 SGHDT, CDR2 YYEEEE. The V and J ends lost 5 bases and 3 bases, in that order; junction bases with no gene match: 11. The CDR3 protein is CASRAGQGAMGTDTQYF. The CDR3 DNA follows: TGTGCCAGCAGGGCCGGACAGGGGGCGATGGGAACAGATACGCAGTATTTT.

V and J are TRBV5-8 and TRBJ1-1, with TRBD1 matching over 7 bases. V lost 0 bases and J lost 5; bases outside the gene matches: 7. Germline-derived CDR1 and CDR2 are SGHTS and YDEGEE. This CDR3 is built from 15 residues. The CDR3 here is CASSLEWQGGTEAFF. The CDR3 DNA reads TGTGCCAGCAGCTTGGAGTGGCAGGGGGGGACTGAAGCTTTCTTT. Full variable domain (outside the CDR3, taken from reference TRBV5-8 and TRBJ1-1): EAGVTQSPTHLIKTRGQQATLRCSPISGHTSVYWYQQALGLGLQFLLWYDEGEERNRGNFPPRFSGRQFPNYSSELNVNALELEDSALYLCASSLEWQGGTEAFFGQGTRLTVV.

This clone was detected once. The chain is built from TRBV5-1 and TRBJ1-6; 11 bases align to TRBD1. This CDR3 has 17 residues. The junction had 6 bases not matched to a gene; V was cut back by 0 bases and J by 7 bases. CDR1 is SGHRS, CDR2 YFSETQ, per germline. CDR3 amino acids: CASSLVPGQGANSPLHF. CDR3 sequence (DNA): TGCGCCAGCAGCTTGGTCCCCGGACAGGGGGCAAATTCACCCCTCCACTTT.

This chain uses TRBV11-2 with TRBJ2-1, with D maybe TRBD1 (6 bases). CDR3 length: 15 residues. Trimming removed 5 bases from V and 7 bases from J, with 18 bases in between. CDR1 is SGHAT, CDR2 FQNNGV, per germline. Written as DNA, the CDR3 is TGTGCCAGCAGCCCATCCCGACAGGTGAAAAATGAGCAGTTCTTC. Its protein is CASSPSRQVKNEQFF.

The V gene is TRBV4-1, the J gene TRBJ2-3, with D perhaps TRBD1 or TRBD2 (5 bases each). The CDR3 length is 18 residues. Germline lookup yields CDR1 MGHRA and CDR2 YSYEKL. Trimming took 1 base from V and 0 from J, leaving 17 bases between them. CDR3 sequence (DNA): TGCGCCAGCAGCCAAGTGACTACCGGGACCGGAAGCACAGATACGCAGTATTTT. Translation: CASSQVTTGTGSTDTQYF.

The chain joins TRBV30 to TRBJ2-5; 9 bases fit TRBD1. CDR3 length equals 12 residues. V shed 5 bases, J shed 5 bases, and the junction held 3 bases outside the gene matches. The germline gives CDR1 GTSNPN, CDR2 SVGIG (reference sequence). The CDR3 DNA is TGTGCCTGGGGAGGACAGGGGGAGACCCAGTACTTC. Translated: CAWGGQGETQYF. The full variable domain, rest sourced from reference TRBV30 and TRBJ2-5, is SQTIHQWPATLVQPVGSPLSLECTVEGTSNPNLYWYRQAAGRGLQLLFYSVGIGQISSEVPQNLSASRPQDRQFILSSKKLLLSDSGFYLCAWGGQGETQYFGPGTRLLVL.

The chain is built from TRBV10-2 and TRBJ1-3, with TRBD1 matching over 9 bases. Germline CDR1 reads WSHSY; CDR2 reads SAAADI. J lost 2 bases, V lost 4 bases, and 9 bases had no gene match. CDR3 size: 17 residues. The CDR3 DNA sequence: TGCGCCAGCAGTGGCAGGGACAGGGAATTTACTGGAAACACCATATATTTT. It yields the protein CASSGRDREFTGNTIYF.

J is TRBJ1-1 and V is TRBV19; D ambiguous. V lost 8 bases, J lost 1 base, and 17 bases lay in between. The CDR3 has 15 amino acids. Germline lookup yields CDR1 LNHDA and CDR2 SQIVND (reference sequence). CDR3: CASRWRGSGNTEAFF. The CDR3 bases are TGTGCCAGTCGATGGCGGGGTTCAGGGAACACTGAAGCTTTCTTT.

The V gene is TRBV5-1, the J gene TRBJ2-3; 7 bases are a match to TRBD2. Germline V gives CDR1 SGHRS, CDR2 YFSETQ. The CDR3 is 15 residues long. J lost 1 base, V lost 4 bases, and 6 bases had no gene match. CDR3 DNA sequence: TGCGCCAGCAGCCTGGGGGGGTCAGGCACAGATACGCAGTATTTT. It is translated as CASSLGGSGTDTQYF.

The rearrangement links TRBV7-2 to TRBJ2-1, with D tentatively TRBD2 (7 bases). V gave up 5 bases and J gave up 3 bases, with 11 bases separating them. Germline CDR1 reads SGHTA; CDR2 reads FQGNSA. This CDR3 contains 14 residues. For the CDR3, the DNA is TGTGCCAGCAGCCCGGGGGGCCTCTACAATGAGCAGTTCTTC. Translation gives CASSPGGLYNEQFF.

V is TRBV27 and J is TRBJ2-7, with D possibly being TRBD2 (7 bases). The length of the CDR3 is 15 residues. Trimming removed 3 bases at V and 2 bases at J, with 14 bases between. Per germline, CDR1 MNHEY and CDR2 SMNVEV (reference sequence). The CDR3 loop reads CASSFSGGATYEQYF. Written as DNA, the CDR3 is TGTGCCAGCAGTTTTTCTGGGGGGGCAACCTACGAGCAGTACTTC.

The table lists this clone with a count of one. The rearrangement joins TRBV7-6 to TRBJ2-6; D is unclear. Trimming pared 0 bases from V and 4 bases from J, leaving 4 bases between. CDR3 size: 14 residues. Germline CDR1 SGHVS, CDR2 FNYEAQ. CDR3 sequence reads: CASSLAPGANVLTF. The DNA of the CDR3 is TGTGCCAGCAGCTTAGCGCCCGGGGCCAACGTCCTGACTTTC.

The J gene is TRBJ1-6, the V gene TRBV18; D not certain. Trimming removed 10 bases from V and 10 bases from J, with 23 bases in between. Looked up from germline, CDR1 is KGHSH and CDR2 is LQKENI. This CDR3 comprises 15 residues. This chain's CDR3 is CAIQPRVGFESPLHF. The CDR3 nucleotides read TGTGCCATCCAACCCCGGGTAGGGTTCGAGTCACCCCTCCACTTT. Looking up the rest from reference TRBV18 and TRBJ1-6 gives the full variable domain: NAGVMQNPRHLVRRRGQEARLRCSPMKGHSHVYWYRQLPEEGLKFMVYLQKENIIDESGMPKERFSAEFPKEGPSILRIQQVVRGDSAAYFCAIQPRVGFESPLHFGNGTRLTVT.

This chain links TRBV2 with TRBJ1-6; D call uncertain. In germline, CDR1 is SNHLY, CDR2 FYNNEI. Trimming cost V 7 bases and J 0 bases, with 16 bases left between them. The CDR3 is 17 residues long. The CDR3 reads CASMRIGRSSYNSPLHF. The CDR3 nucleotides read TGTGCCAGCATGCGGATTGGACGTAGCTCCTATAATTCACCCCTCCACTTT. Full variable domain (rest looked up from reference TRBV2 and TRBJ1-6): EPEVTQTPSHQVTQMGQEVILRCVPISNHLYFYWYRQILGQKVEFLVSFYNNEISEKSEIFDDQFSVERPDGSNFTLKIRSTKLEDSAMYFCASMRIGRSSYNSPLHFGNGTRLTVT.